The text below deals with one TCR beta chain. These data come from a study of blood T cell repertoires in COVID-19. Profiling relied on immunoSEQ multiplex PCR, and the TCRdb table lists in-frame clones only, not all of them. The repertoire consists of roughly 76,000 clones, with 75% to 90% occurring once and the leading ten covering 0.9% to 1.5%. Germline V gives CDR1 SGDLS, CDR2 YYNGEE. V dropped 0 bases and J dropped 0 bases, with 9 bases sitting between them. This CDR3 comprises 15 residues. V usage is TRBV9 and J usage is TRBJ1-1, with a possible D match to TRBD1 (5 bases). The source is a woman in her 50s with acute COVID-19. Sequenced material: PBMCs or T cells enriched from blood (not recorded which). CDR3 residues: CASSVGPTVNTEAFF. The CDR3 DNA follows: TGTGCCAGCAGCGTAGGCCCGACAGTGAACACTGAAGCTTTCTTT.